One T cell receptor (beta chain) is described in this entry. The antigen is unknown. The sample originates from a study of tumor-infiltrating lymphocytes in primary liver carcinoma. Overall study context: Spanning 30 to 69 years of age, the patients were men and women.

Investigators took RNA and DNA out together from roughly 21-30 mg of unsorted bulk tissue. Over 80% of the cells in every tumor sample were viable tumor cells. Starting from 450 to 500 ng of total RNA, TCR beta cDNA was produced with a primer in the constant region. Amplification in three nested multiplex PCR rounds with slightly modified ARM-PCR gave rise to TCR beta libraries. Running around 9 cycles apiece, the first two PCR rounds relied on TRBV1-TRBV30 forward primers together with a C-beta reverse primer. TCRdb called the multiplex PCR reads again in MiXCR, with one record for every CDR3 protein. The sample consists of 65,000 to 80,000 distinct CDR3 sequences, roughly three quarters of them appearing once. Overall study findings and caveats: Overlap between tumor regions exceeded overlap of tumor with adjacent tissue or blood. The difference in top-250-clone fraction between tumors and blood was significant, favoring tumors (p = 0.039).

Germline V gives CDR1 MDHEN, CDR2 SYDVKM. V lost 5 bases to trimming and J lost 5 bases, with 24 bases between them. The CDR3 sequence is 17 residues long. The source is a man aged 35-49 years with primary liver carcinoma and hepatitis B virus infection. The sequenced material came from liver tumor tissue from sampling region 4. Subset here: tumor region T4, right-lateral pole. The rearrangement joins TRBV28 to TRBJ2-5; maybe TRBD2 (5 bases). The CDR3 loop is CASSARRRASARETQYF. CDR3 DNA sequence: TGTGCCAGCAGTGCACGTAGGCGGGCGAGCGCGAGGGAGACCCAGTACTTC.